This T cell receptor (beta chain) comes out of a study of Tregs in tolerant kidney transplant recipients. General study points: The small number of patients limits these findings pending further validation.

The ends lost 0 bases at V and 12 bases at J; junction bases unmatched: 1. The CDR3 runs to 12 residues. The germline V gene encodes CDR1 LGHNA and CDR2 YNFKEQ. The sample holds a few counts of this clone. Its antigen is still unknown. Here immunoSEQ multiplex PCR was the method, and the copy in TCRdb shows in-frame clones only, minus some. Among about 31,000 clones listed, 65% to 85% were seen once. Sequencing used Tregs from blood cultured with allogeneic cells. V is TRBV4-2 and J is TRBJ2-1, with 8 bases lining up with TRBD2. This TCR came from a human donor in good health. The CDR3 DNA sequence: TGTGCCAGCAGCCAAGAGGGGACTAGGCAGTTCTTC. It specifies CASSQEGTRQFF.